This entry is about one T cell receptor beta chain. What it recognizes is unknown. This PCR relied on a set of 60 Vbeta primers and 13 Jbeta primers. The table came from immunoSEQ multiplex PCR; TCRdb's copy has only in-frame clones and leaves some out. This table has some 150,000 clones, about four fifths appearing once. The data stem from a study of cytomegalovirus exposure and HLA in healthy donors. The study's findings and limits: Most CMV-associated TCR beta chains appeared HLA-restricted in a later analysis. In vitro work confirmed that three CMV-associated chains recognize CMV antigens. Within an earlier analysis, most TCR beta V segments proved productive either about 87% or about 30% of the time. Many donors carried some public TCRs, although rarity characterized most TCR sequences.

Germline V gene data show CDR1 as ENHRY and CDR2 as SYGVKD. The CDR3 is 15 residues long. Trimming took 5 bases from V and 6 from J; bases not matched to a gene: 10. The sequenced sample consisted of PBMCs. This chain joins TRBV10-3 and TRBJ2-7, with 10 bases identical to TRBD1. This sequence originates from a woman in her 40s in good health and CMV-seronegative. The CDR3 region is CAISTGTGVSGEQYF. CDR3 sequence (DNA): TGTGCCATCAGTACCGGGACAGGGGTAAGTGGCGAGCAGTACTTC.